This entry lists 3 T cell receptor beta chains sequenced from one sample in a study of blood T cell repertoires in COVID-19. Method: immunoSEQ multiplex PCR; TCRdb's copy keeps in-frame clones and lacks some. The sample yields a few hundred thousand clones, 88% seen once. What was sequenced was peripheral blood. The receptors were gathered from a woman between 50 and 59 years old with COVID-19, enrolled during active disease.

This sequence joins TRBV2 and TRBJ2-5; 9 bases are shared with TRBD1. CDR1 is SNHLY, CDR2 FYNNEI, per germline. The length of the CDR3 is 15 residues. Trimming cost V 6 bases and J 0 bases; bases outside gene matches: 5. The CDR3 DNA sequence: TGTGCCAGCAGCGACCGGGACAGGGACCAAGAGACCCAGTACTTC. This sequence encodes CASSDRDRDQETQYF.

V and J are TRBV29-1 and TRBJ1-1, with TRBD1 matching 7 bases. This CDR3 region has 13 residues. CDR1 is SQVTM, CDR2 ANQGSEA, per germline. With V trimmed by 8 bases and J by 6 bases, 12 bases remained unmatched. CDR3 nucleotides: TGCAGCTTCCTCCGGGGACAGTCCCCTGAAGCTTTCTTT. This gives the protein CSFLRGQSPEAFF.

The rearrangement uses TRBV6-5 and TRBJ2-5, with D maybe TRBD2 (6 bases). This CDR3 has 13 amino acids. CDR1 is MNHEY and CDR2 is SVGAGI in the germline V gene. The germline V and J ends were trimmed by 6 bases and 5 bases, with 13 bases remaining between them. CDR3 protein: CASSNGLAETQYF. The CDR3 nucleotides are TGTGCCAGCAGCAACGGCCTAGCGGAGACCCAGTACTTC.